Presented here are 30 T cell receptor beta chains from one specimen sequenced in a study of CD8 T cells in Susac syndrome. The RNA, roughly 0.45 to 1 ug, was put through reverse transcription using random hexamers. TCRdb re-called the immunoSEQ multiplex PCR reads through MiXCR, storing one row per CDR3 protein. The profile shows about 300,000 distinct CDR3 sequences, about 90% of them singletons. Sequenced: CD4+ T cells from PBMCs. The receptors originated from a human donor with multiple sclerosis.

The chain joins TRBV6-4 to TRBJ2-3; TRBD2 might be the D (7 bases). From germline, CDR1 is MRHNA and CDR2 SNTAGT. V was shortened by 0 bases and J by 8 bases, with 9 bases between the two germline ends. The CDR3 length is 13 residues. The CDR3 loop is CASSDSRGGTQYF. The CDR3 DNA follows: TGTGCCAGCAGTGACTCGAGGGGGGGTACGCAGTATTTT.

V usage is TRBV27 and J usage is TRBJ1-1; tentatively, D is TRBD1 (6 bases). Germline loops: CDR1 MNHEY, CDR2 SMNVEV (reference sequence). The CDR3 loop spans 15 amino acids. Trimming pared 4 bases from V and 1 base from J, leaving 13 bases between. The CDR3 reads CASSSPGQTNTEAFF. The CDR3, as DNA: TGTGCCAGCAGTTCGCCGGGACAAACGAACACTGAAGCTTTCTTT.

The genes are TRBV13 and TRBJ1-1; TRBD1 matches 7 bases. This CDR3 comprises 12 residues. Germline lookup yields CDR1 PRHDT and CDR2 FYEKMQ (reference sequence). V lost 4 bases, J lost 7 bases, and 3 bases stayed unmatched. The CDR3 here is CASSSRDSEAFF. CDR3 nucleotides: TGTGCCAGCAGCTCCCGGGACAGTGAAGCTTTCTTT.

The chain carries TRBV7-2 and TRBJ2-1; D ambiguous. V was pared by 1 base and J by 9 bases, with 7 bases between. Germline V CDR1 and CDR2: SGHTA, FQGNSA. This CDR3 is built from 12 residues. The CDR3 DNA is TGTGCCAGCAGCTTAGGACCGGCTGAGCAGTTCTTC. Protein: CASSLGPAEQFF.

The V gene is TRBV24-1, the J gene TRBJ2-1; D is uncertain. Germline-derived CDR1 and CDR2 are KGHDR and SFDVKD. The CDR3 is 16 residues long. V gave up 4 bases and J gave up 2 bases, with 14 bases separating them. DNA for the CDR3: TGTGCCACCAGTGACGGCCTAGGTACGACCTACAATGAGCAGTTCTTC. It translates to CATSDGLGTTYNEQFF.

This chain joins TRBV12-3 or TRBV12-4 and TRBJ2-6; the D gene is possibly TRBD1 (6 bases). The CDR3 spans 18 residues. V was clipped by 6 bases and J by 1 base, with 19 bases between them. In DNA, the CDR3 is TGTGCCAGCAGACCCGACAGGAATGGCCTTTCTGGGGCCAACGTCCTGACTTTC. Residues: CASRPDRNGLSGANVLTF.

The chain couples TRBV20-1 to TRBJ1-3; D is ambiguous. Germline values: CDR1 DFQATT, CDR2 SNEGSKA (reference sequence). The CDR3 spans 15 residues. Trimming left V 1 base short and J 2 bases short, with 12 bases between. The CDR3 sequence is CSARGKWSAGNTIYF. The CDR3, as DNA: TGCAGTGCTAGAGGGAAGTGGAGTGCTGGAAACACCATATATTTT.

This clonotype was seen a few times. An end of the junction differs from the germline gene, which may be a read error. This sequence joins TRBV7-2 and TRBJ1-3; D not certain. The CDR3 covers 14 residues. CDR1 is SGHTA and CDR2 is FQGNSA in the germline V gene. CDR3: CASSLDPSGNTIYF. In DNA, the CDR3 is TGTGCCAGCAGTTTAGATCCCTCTGGAAACACCATATATTTT.

The chain couples TRBV5-1 to TRBJ2-3; 11 nucleotides line up with TRBD2. CDR1 and CDR2 (germline): SGHRS, YFSETQ. This CDR3 spans 16 amino acids. Trimming took 0 bases from V and 3 from J; bases not matched to a gene: 3. CDR3 amino acids: CASSLVLAGVTDTQYF. DNA for the CDR3: TGCGCCAGCAGCTTGGTACTAGCGGGGGTAACAGATACGCAGTATTTT.

The chain has TRBV6-1 and TRBJ1-1; D possibly corresponds to TRBD1 (5 bases). Germline assignment: CDR1 MNHNS and CDR2 SASEGT. V was clipped by 7 bases and J by 3 bases, with 18 bases between them. The CDR3 has 15 residues. The CDR3 DNA reads TGTGCCAGCATGAGGGGCCGACGATTCCACACTGAAGCTTTCTTT. Translating it yields CASMRGRRFHTEAFF.

The chain recombines TRBV29-1 with TRBJ1-1, with D perhaps matching TRBD1 (6 bases). V lost 4 bases and J 0 bases, leaving 9 bases between the germline ends. The germline CDR1 and CDR2 sequences are SQVTM and ANQGSEA. CDR3 length: 13 amino acids. The CDR3 region is CSVGQVMNTEAFF. As DNA, the CDR3 is TGCAGCGTTGGACAGGTTATGAACACTGAAGCTTTCTTT.

The chain recombines TRBV6-2 or TRBV6-3 with TRBJ2-3; D not certain. V was trimmed by 6 bases and J by 7 bases, leaving 14 bases between them. The germline V gene has CDR1 MNHEY and CDR2 SVGEGT. The CDR3 spans 13 residues. The CDR3 is CASSSLGHYTQYF. CDR3 sequence (DNA): TGTGCCAGCAGCTCACTCGGGCACTATACGCAGTATTTT.

V is TRBV6-5 and J is TRBJ1-5; 11 bases match TRBD1. CDR3 length: 14 amino acids. CDR1 and CDR2 from the germline V gene are MNHEY and SVGAGI. The V and J ends lost 0 bases and 11 bases, in that order; junction bases with no gene match: 3. CDR3 region: CASSYSPGQGAQHF. For the CDR3, the DNA is TGTGCCAGCAGTTACTCTCCGGGACAGGGGGCCCAGCATTTT.

The chain joins TRBV27 to TRBJ1-2; D is unclear. The CDR3 extends over 12 amino acids. Per germline, CDR1 MNHEY and CDR2 SMNVEV (reference sequence). Between the trimmed V and J ends, which lost 5 bases and 2 bases, there was a span of 6 bases. The CDR3 reads CASSGPNYGYTF. The CDR3 nucleotides read TGTGCCAGCAGTGGACCGAACTATGGCTACACCTTC.

The V call is TRBV7-2, the J call TRBJ2-5; TRBD2 matches 9 bases. J gave up 6 bases and V 5 bases, and 7 bases lay outside the gene matches. The germline V gene encodes CDR1 SGHTA and CDR2 FQGNSA. The CDR3 runs to 14 residues. This chain's CDR3 is CASSPRTSVKTQYF. Written as DNA, the CDR3 is TGTGCCAGCAGCCCCAGGACTAGCGTGAAGACCCAGTACTTC. The whole variable domain, filled in from reference TRBV7-2 and TRBJ2-5, reads GAGVSQSPSNKVTEKGKDVELRCDPISGHTALYWYRQSLGQGLEFLIYFQGNSAPDKSGLPSDRFSAERTGGSVSTLTIQRTQQEDSAVYLCASSPRTSVKTQYFGPGTRLLVL.

The rearrangement joins TRBV12-3 or TRBV12-4 to TRBJ2-7, with 8 bases that match TRBD2. CDR3 length: 15 residues. V was pared by 2 bases and J by 5 bases, with 8 bases of the junction left unmatched. CDR3 amino acids: CASSLRGRGVDEQYF. Written as DNA, the CDR3 is TGTGCCAGCAGTTTAAGAGGGCGGGGGGTAGACGAGCAGTACTTC.

The table lists this clonotype with a count of one. J is TRBJ2-7 and V is TRBV29-1; D not resolved. The germline V gene has CDR1 SQVTM and CDR2 ANQGSEA. V was trimmed by 5 bases and J by 2 bases, leaving 10 bases between them. The CDR3 contains 12 residues. The CDR3 loop reads CSVYSGTYEQYF. Here the CDR3 DNA reads TGCAGCGTTTATTCAGGAACCTACGAGCAGTACTTC.

V usage is TRBV25-1 and J usage is TRBJ2-2, with 9 bases fitting TRBD1. Per the germline V gene, CDR1 is MGHDK and CDR2 is SYGVNS. This CDR3 has 16 amino acids. After removal of 1 base from V and 3 bases from J, the junction contained 3 bases not matched to a gene. The CDR3 sequence: CASSESGTGYTGELFF. The CDR3 region has the DNA TGTGCCAGCAGTGAATCGGGGACAGGGTACACCGGGGAGCTGTTTTTT.

This chain joins TRBV27 and TRBJ1-2, with 8 bases lining up with TRBD1. Germline lookup yields CDR1 MNHEY and CDR2 SMNVEV (reference sequence). After removal of 5 bases from V and 4 bases from J, the junction contained 3 bases not matched to a gene. The CDR3 has 13 residues. In DNA, the CDR3 is TGTGCCAGCAGTATCGACAGGGGCTATGGCTACACCTTC. Translating it yields CASSIDRGYGYTF.

CDR3 DNA: TGTGCCAGCAGCTTAGCGGGGACTAGCGGCCTCCGGGAGACCCAGTACTTC. This translates into CASSLAGTSGLRETQYF. The chain is built from TRBV7-2 and TRBJ2-5; 11 positions match TRBD2. The germline V gene encodes CDR1 SGHTA and CDR2 FQGNSA. This CDR3 comprises 17 residues. With V trimmed by 0 bases and J by 5 bases, 8 bases remained unmatched.

The rearrangement joins TRBV14 to TRBJ2-1; 9 bases agree with TRBD1. J gave up 5 bases and V 1 base, and 3 bases lay outside the gene matches. Germline assignment: CDR1 SGHDN and CDR2 FVKESK. This CDR3 is 15 amino acids long. The CDR3 DNA reads as TGTGCCAGCAGCCAAGTCAACAGGGGGCACAATGAGCAGTTCTTC. It encodes CASSQVNRGHNEQFF.

The chain links TRBV6-6 to TRBJ2-2, with 10 bases fitting TRBD1. The germline V gene has CDR1 MNHNY and CDR2 SVGAGI (reference sequence). V lost 6 bases and J lost 7; bases outside the gene matches: 8. This CDR3 has 15 amino acids. The CDR3 bases are TGTGCCAGCAGACGCGGGACAGGGGAAAACGGGGAGCTGTTTTTT. It translates to CASRRGTGENGELFF.

This rearrangement joins TRBV29-1 to TRBJ2-1, with D possibly TRBD1 on 6 matching bases. This CDR3 is 17 amino acids long. V lost 1 base, J lost 3 bases, and 19 bases lay in between. CDR1 and CDR2 from the germline V gene are SQVTM and ANQGSEA. Here the CDR3 reads CSVEVADRYYDYNEQFF. In DNA, the CDR3 is TGCAGCGTTGAAGTGGCGGACAGATATTATGACTACAATGAGCAGTTCTTC.

This clonotype showed up just once. The chain recombines TRBV7-9 with TRBJ2-7; D is unclear. CDR1 and CDR2 (germline): SEHNR, FQNEAQ (reference sequence). The CDR3 consists of 14 residues. Trimming left V 0 bases short and J 6 bases short, with 12 bases between. The CDR3 bases are TGTGCCAGCAGCTTAGCACCGGCGGTCCGCGAGCAGTACTTC. Protein sequence: CASSLAPAVREQYF.

This rearrangement joins TRBV14 to TRBJ2-1; 8 bases agree with TRBD2. Germline V lookup: CDR1 SGHDN, CDR2 FVKESK. With 5 bases clipped from V and 4 bases from J, the junction kept 10 bases outside the gene matches. The CDR3 runs 16 residues. CDR3 sequence: CASSAGLPGGYNEQFF. The CDR3 DNA is TGTGCCAGCAGCGCGGGGTTGCCGGGGGGGTACAATGAGCAGTTCTTC.

The chain employs TRBV20-1 and TRBJ2-1, with a tentative D call TRBD2 (5 bases). The CDR3 loop spans 12 amino acids. V was pared by 2 bases and J by 4 bases, with 6 bases between. The germline gives CDR1 DFQATT, CDR2 SNEGSKA (reference sequence). DNA of the CDR3: TGCAGTGCTAGACGGGATTACAATGAGCAGTTCTTC. It translates to CSARRDYNEQFF.

The chain combines TRBV12-3 or TRBV12-4 with TRBJ1-5; D gene unclear. This CDR3 is 13 amino acids long. V was pared by 6 bases and J by 4 bases, with 10 bases between. Written as DNA, the CDR3 is TGTGCCAGCAGCCCCAACCGGAATCAGCCCCAGCATTTT. Protein product: CASSPNRNQPQHF.

This clonotype has just a few counts. The V gene is TRBV11-2, the J gene TRBJ2-1, with TRBD2 matching 13 bases. The V segment lost 5 bases and the J segment 4 bases; nucleotides outside the gene matches: 2. The CDR3 totals 15 residues. CDR1 SGHAT and CDR2 FQNNGV come from the germline V gene. As DNA, the CDR3 is TGTGCCAGCAGCACGACTAGCGGGGGGTACAATGAGCAGTTCTTC. As protein: CASSTTSGGYNEQFF.

The rearrangement joins TRBV7-9 to TRBJ2-1; no definite D call. V lost 4 bases, J lost 7 bases, and 14 bases lay in between. This CDR3 has 14 residues. Germline V gene lookup returns CDR1 SEHNR and CDR2 FQNEAQ (reference sequence). CDR3 DNA sequence: TGTGCCAGCAGCTCCTACATGGGGAAGAATGAGCAGTTCTTC. Protein: CASSSYMGKNEQFF. The whole variable domain, filled in from reference TRBV7-9 and TRBJ2-1, reads DTGVSQNPRHKITKRGQNVTFRCDPISEHNRLYWYRQTLGQGPEFLTYFQNEAQLEKSRLLSDRFSAERPKGSFSTLEIQRTEQGDSAMYLCASSSYMGKNEQFFGPGTRLTVL.

This chain joins TRBV6-5 and TRBJ1-1; perhaps TRBD1 as D (5 bases). Looked up from germline, CDR1 is MNHEY and CDR2 is SVGAGI. The CDR3 is 13 residues long. V was clipped by 3 bases and J by 4 bases, with 9 bases between them. This chain's CDR3 is CASSYSGGTEAFF. CDR3 nucleotides: TGTGCCAGCAGTTATTCGGGGGGCACTGAAGCTTTCTTT.